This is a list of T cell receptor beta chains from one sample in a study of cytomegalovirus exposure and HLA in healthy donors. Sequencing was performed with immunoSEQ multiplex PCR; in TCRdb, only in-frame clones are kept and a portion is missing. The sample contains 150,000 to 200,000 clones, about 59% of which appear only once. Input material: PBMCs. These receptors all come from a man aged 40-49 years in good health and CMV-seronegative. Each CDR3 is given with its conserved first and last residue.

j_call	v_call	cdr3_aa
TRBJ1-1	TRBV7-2	CASSLGGGYSTEAFF
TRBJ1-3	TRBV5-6	CASSPTTGYGNTIYF
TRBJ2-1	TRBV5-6	CASSPIDNEQFF
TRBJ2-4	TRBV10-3	CAISDGGSKNIQYF
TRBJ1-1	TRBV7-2	CASSSHTGGQGTEAFF
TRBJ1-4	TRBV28	CASGGRREKLFF
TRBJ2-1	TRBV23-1	CASPRGNEQFF
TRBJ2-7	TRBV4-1	CASSQDPAGTRGYEQYF
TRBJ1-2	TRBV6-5	CASRPTDRRYGYTF
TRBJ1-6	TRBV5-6	CASSLGVSGSYSPLHF
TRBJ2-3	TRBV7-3	CASSLLTSGTATQYF
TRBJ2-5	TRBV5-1	CASSPWVAGGLETQYF
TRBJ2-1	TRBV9	CASSVTTGTTDNEQFF
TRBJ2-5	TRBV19	CASNPGTQETQYF
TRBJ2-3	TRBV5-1	CASSPGTTFTDTQYF
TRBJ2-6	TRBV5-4	CASSPDRAGANVLTF
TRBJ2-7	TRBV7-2	CASSTGLSSYEQYF
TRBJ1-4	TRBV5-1	CASSWTGINEKLFF
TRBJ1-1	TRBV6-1	CASSDPGSFNTEAFF
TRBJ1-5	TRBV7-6	CASSLGSGGSNQPQHF
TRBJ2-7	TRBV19	CATEDRVNEQYF
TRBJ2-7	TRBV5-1	CASSPDSYEQYF
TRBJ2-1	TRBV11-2	CASSLASGTSGRGNEQFF
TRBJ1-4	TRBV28	CAGGGGYGSRLFF
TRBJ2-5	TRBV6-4	CASSRDREETQYF
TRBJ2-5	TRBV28	CASSLERGKTQYF
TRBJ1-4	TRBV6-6	CASSYLDEKLFF
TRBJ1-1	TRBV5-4	CASIGSSNMNTEAFF
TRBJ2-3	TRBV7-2	CASSSSGIQTDTQYF
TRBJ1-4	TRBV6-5	CASSYNGGEGEKLFF
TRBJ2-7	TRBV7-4	CASSFGGQGYYEQYF
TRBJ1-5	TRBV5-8	CASSLQGRSNQPQHF
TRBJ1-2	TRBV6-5	CASSYSTGRGYGYTF
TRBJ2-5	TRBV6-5	CASRGDTETQYF
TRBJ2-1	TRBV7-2	CASSLRYLAGVNEQFF
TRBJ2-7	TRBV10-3	CAISSGTGTYEQYF
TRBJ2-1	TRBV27	CASSSPAQKNWVQFF
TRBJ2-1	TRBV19	CASSIEASMDNEQFF
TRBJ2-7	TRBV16	CASSPRSGGPYEQYF
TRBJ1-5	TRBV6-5	CASRSGGNQPQHF
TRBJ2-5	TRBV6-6	CASSLTSGSYEETQYF
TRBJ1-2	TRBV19	CASSSGERAQANYGYTF
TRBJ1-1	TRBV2	CASSVRYTEAFF
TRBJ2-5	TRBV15	CATSREDSPETQYF
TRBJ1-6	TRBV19	CASTTDGVRPSPLHF
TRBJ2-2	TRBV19	CASTGVRGTSNTGELFF
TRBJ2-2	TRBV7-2	CASSRRTGEGTGELFF
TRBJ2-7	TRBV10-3	CAISDFGSRDEQYF
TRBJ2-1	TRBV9	CASSWGLAGIGEQFF
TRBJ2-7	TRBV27	CASSHRDSLYEQYF
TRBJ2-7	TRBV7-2	CVSSLEAGAYEQYF
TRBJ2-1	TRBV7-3	CASSLSGRSNEQFF
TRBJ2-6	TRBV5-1	CASTTQGASGANVLTF
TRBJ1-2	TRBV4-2	CASSQPWDRERMGYGYTF